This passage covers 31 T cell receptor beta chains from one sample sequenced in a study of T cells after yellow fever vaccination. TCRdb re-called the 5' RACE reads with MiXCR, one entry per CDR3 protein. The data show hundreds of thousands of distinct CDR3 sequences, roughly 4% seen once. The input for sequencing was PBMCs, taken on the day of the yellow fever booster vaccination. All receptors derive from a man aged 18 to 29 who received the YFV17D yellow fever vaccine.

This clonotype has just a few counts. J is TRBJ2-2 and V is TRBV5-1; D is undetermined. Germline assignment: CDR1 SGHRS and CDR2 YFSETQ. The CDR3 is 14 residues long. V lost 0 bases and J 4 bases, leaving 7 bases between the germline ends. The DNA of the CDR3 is TGCGCCAGCAGCTTGGTCCCGGGCACCGGGGAGCTGTTTTTT. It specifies CASSLVPGTGELFF.

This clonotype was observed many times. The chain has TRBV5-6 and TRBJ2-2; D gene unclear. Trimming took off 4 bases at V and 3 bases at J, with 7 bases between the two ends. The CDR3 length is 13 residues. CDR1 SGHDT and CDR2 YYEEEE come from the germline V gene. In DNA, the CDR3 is TGTGCCAGCAGCCCGGTATACACCGGGGAGCTGTTTTTT. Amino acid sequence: CASSPVYTGELFF.

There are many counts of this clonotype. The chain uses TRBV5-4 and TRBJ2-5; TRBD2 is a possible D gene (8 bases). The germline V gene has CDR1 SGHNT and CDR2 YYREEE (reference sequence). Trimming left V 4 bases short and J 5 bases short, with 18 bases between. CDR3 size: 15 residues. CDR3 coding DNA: TGTGCCAGCAGCCCCGGGAGGGGGCTATTGGAGACCCAGTACTTC. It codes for CASSPGRGLLETQYF.

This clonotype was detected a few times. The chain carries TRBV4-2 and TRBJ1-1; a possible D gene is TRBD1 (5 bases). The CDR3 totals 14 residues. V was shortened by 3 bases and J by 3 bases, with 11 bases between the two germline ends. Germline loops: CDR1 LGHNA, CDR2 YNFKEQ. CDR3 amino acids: CASSQEDSYTEAFF. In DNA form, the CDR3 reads TGTGCCAGCAGCCAGGAAGACAGTTACACTGAAGCTTTCTTT.

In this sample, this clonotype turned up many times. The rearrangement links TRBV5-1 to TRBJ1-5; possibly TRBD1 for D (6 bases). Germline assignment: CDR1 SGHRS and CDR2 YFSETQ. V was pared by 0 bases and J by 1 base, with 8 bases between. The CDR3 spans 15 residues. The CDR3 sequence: CASSLEGVSNQPQHF. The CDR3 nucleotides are TGCGCCAGCAGCTTGGAGGGGGTGAGCAATCAGCCCCAGCATTTT.

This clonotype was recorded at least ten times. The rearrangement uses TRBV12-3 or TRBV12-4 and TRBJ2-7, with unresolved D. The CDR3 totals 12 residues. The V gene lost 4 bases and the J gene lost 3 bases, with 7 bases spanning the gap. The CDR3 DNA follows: TGTGCCAGCAGTTCATCGTTCTACGAGCAGTACTTC. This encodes CASSSSFYEQYF.

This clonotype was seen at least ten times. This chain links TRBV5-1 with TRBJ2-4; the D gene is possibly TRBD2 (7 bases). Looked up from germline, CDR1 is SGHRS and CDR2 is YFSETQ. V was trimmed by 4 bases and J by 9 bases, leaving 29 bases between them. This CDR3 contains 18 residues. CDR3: CASSQEALAGRRGGIQYF. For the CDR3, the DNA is TGCGCCAGCAGCCAAGAGGCCTTGGCGGGCCGGAGGGGGGGCATTCAGTACTTC.

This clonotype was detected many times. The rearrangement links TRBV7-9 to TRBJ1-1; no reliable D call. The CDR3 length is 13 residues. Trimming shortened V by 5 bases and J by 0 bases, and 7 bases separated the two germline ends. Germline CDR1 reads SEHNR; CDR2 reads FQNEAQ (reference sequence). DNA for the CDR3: TGTGCCAGCAGCACGGGCCTGAACACTGAAGCTTTCTTT. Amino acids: CASSTGLNTEAFF.

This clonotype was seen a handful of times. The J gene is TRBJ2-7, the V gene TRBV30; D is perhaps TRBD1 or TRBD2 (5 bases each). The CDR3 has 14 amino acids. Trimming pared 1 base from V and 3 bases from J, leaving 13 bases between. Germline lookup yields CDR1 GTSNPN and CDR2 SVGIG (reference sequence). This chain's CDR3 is CAWSGRDADYEQYF. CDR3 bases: TGTGCCTGGAGTGGACGGGACGCGGACTACGAGCAGTACTTC.

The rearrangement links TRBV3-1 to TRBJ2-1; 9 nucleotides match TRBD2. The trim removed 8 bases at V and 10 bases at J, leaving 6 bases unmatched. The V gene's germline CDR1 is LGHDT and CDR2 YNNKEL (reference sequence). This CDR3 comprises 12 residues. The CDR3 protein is CASCSGGREQFF. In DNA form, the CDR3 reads TGTGCCAGCTGTAGCGGGGGCAGGGAGCAGTTCTTC.

CDR3 sequence: CASNIEVQSGGYTF. Written as DNA, the CDR3 is TGCGCCAGCAACATCGAGGTACAGTCTGGCGGCTACACCTTC. The chain has TRBV5-1 and TRBJ1-2; D ambiguous. Trimming left V 6 bases short and J 8 bases short, with 20 bases between. The CDR3 spans 14 residues. In germline, CDR1 is SGHRS, CDR2 YFSETQ.

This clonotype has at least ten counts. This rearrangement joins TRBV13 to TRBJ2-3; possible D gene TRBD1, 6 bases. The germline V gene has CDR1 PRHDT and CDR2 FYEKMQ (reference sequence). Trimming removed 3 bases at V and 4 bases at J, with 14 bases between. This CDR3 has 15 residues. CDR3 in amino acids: CASSFSGALADTQYF. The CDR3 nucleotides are TGTGCCAGCAGCTTCTCAGGGGCGCTGGCAGATACGCAGTATTTT.

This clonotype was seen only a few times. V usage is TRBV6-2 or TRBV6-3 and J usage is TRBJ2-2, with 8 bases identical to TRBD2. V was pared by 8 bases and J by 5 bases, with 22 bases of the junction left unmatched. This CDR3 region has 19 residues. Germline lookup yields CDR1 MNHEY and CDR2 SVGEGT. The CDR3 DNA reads TGTGCCAGCCGAAAATTAGGGAATAGCGGGGACCGAGGAACCGGGGAGCTGTTTTTT. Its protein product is CASRKLGNSGDRGTGELFF.

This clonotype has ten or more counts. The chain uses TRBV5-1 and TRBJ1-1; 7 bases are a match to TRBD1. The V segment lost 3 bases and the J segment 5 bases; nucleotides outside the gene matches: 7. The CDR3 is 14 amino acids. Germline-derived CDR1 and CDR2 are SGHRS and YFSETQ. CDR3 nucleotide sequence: TGCGCCAGCAGCTGGCGGGAGGGGGCAACTGAAGCTTTCTTT. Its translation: CASSWREGATEAFF.

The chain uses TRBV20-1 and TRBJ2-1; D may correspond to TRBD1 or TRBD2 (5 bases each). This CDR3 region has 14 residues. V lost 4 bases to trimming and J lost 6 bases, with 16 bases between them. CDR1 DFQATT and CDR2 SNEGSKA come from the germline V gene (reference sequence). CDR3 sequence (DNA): TGCAGTGCTAACCACCGGGACCACTTCAATGAGCAGTTCTTC. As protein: CSANHRDHFNEQFF.

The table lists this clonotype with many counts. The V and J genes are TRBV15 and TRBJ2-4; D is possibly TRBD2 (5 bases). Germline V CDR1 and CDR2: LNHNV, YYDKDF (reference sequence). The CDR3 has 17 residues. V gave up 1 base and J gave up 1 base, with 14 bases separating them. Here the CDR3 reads CATSRGELPGAKNIQYF. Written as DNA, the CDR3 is TGTGCCACCAGCAGAGGGGAGCTCCCGGGGGCCAAAAACATTCAGTACTTC.

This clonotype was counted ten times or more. The CDR3 nucleotides are TGTGCCAGCAGTTTAGGCTTGGCAGCTTATGGCTACACCTTC. Protein sequence: CASSLGLAAYGYTF. This rearrangement joins TRBV28 to TRBJ1-2; no reliable D call. Between the trimmed V and J ends, which lost 2 bases and 5 bases, there was a span of 12 bases. The CDR3 is 14 amino acids. Germline assignment: CDR1 MDHEN and CDR2 SYDVKM.

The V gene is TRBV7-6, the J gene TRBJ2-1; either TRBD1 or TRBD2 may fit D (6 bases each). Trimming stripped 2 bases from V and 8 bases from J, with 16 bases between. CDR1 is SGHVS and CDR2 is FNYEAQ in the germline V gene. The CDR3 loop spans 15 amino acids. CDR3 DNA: TGTGCCAGCAGCTTAATGGGGGGCGTATGGGATGAGCAGTTCTTC. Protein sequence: CASSLMGGVWDEQFF.

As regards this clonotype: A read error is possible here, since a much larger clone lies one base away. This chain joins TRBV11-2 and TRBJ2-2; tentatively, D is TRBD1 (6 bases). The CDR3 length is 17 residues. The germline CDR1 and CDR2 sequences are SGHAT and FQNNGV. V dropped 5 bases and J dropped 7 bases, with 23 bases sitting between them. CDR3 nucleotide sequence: TGTGCCAGCAGCCCCACGACAGGCCTCCGTGGCAACGGGGAGCTGTTTTTT. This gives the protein CASSPTTGLRGNGELFF. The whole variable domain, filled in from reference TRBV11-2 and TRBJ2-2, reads EAGVAQSPRYKIIEKRQSVAFWCNPISGHATLYWYQQILGQGPKLLIQFQNNGVVDDSQLPKDRFSAERLKGVDSTLKIQPAKLEDSAVYLCASSPTTGLRGNGELFFGEGSRLTVL.

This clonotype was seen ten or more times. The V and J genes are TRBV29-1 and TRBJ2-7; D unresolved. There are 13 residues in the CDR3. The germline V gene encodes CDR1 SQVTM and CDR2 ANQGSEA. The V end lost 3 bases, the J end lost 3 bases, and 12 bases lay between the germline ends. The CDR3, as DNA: TGCAGCGTTGAGGACCCCGCCTTCTACGAGCAGTACTTC. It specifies CSVEDPAFYEQYF.

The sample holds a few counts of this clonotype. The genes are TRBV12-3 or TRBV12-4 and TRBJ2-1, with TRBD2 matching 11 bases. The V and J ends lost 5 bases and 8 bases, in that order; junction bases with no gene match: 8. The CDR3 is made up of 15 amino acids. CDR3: CASSLSGGASDEQFF. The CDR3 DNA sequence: TGTGCCAGCAGTCTTAGCGGGGGGGCCTCGGATGAGCAGTTCTTC.

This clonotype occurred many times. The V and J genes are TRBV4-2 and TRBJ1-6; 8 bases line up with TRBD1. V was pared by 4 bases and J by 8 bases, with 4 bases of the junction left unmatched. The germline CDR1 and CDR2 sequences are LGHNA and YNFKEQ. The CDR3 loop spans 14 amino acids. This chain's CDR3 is CASSPGQEYSPLHF. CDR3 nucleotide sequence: TGTGCCAGCAGCCCGGGACAGGAATATTCACCCCTCCACTTT.

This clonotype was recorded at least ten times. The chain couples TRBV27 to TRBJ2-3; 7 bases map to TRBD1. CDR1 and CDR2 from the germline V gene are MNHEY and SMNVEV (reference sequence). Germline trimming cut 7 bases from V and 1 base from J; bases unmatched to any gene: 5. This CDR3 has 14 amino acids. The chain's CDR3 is CASTEGAGTDTQYF. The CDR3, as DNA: TGTGCCAGCACTGAGGGGGCGGGCACAGATACGCAGTATTTT.

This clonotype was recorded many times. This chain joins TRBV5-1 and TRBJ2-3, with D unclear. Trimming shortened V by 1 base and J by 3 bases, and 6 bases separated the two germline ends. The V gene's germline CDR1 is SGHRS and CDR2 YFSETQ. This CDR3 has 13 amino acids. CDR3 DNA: TGCGCCAGCAGCTTGCCTACTACAGATACGCAGTATTTT. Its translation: CASSLPTTDTQYF.

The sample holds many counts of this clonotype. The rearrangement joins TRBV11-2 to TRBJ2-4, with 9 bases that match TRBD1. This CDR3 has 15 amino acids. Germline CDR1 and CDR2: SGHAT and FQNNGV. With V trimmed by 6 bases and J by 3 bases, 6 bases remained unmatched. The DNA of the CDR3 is TGTGCCAGCAGGCAACAGGGGGCCGGCAAAAACATTCAGTACTTC. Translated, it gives CASRQQGAGKNIQYF.

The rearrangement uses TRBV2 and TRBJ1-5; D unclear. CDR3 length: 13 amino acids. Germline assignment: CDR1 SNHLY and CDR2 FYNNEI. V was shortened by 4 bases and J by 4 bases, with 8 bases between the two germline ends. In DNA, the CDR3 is TGTGCCAGCAGTGGGGGTGTTAATCAGCCCCAGCATTTT. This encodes CASSGGVNQPQHF.

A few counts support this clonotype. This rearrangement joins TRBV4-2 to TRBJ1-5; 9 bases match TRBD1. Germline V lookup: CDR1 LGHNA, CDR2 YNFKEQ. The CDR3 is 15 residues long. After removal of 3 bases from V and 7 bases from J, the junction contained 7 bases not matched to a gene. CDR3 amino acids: CASSQDTGGGQPQHF. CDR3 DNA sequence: TGTGCCAGCAGCCAGGATACAGGGGGCGGGCAGCCCCAGCATTTT.

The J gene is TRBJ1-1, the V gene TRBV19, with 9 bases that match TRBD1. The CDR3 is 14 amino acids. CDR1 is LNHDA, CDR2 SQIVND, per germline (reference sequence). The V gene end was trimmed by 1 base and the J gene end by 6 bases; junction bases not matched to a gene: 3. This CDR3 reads CASSIARTGAEAFF. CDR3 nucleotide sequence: TGTGCCAGTAGTATAGCCAGGACAGGGGCTGAAGCTTTCTTT.

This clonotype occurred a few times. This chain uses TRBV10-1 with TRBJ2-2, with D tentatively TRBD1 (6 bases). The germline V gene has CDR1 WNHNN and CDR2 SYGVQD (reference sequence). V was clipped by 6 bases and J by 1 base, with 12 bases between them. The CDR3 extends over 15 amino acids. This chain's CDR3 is CASSPQTGNTGELFF. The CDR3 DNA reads TGCGCCAGCAGCCCCCAGACAGGGAACACCGGGGAGCTGTTTTTT.

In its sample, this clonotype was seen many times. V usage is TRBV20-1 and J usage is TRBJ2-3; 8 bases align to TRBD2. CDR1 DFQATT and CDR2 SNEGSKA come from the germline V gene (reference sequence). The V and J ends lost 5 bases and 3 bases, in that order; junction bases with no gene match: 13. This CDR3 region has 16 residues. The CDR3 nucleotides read TGCAGTGCTGGCGGAGGACGGGGGGGCCCTACAGATACGCAGTATTTT. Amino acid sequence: CSAGGGRGGPTDTQYF.

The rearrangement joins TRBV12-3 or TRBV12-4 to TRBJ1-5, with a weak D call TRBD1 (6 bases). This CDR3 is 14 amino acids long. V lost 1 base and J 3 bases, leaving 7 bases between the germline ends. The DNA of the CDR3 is TGTGCCAGCAGTTTAGACAGGGACAATCAGCCCCAGCATTTT. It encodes CASSLDRDNQPQHF.